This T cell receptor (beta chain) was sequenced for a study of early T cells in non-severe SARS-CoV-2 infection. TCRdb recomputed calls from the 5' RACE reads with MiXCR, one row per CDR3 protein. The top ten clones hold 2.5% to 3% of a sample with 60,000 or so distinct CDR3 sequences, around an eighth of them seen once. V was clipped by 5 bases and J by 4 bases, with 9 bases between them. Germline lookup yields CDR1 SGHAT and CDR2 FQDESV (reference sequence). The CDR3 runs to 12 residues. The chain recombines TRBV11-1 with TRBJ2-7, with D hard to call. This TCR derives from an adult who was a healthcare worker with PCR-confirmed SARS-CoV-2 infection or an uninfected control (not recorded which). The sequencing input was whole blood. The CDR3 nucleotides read TGTGCCAGCAGCCTTCTAGAATACGAGCAGTACTTC. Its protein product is CASSLLEYEQYF.